This T cell receptor beta chain is drawn from a study of OX40 agonist ivuxolimab in advanced cancers. Study-level information: Patients took ivuxolimab, an agonistic anti-OX40 (CD134) antibody. Males comprised around 78% of the group, whose mean age was about 62 years (range 23 to 79). Ivuxolimab was delivered to patients intravenously every 2 weeks at doses spanning 0.01 to 10 mg/kg.

Repertoires were generated with immunoSEQ multiplex PCR, while TCRdb's copy carries only in-frame clones and drops some. The sample shows roughly 53,000 clones, roughly 83% of them seen only once. The CDR3 loop spans 15 amino acids. Germline V gene lookup returns CDR1 SGHRS and CDR2 YFSETQ. With 5 bases clipped from V and 4 bases from J, the junction kept 10 bases outside the gene matches. Patients were excluded for autoimmune disease history or systemic immunosuppression. The V and J genes are TRBV5-1 and TRBJ2-5; TRBD1 matches 8 bases. This specimen was CD4+ or CD8+ T cells sorted from blood, taken in a trial of the OX40 agonist ivuxolimab. The sequence was collected from an adult with an advanced solid tumor such as melanoma, head and neck, liver or kidney cancer. The CDR3 is CASRNNPGQGETQYF. The CDR3 coding sequence is TGCGCCAGCAGAAATAACCCCGGACAGGGAGAGACCCAGTACTTC.